Below are 30 T cell receptor beta chains sequenced from a single sample in a study of blood T cell repertoires in COVID-19. Clones were read by immunoSEQ multiplex PCR, and TCRdb kept only the in-frame ones, dropping some. The table lists over 120,000 clones, approximately 80% of them singletons. The sample comprised peripheral blood. The origin of the receptors is a woman aged 80 or over with active or convalescent COVID-19.

This rearrangement joins TRBV6-6 to TRBJ1-4; D unclear. From germline, CDR1 is MNHNY and CDR2 SVGAGI (reference sequence). The CDR3 length is 13 residues. Trimming shortened V by 8 bases and J by 0 bases, and 7 bases separated the two germline ends. The CDR3 here is CASSRSTNEKLFF. The DNA of the CDR3 is TGTGCCAGCTCCAGATCAACTAATGAAAAACTGTTTTTT.

The chain combines TRBV7-9 with TRBJ1-5; D is ambiguous. The germline V gene has CDR1 SEHNR and CDR2 FQNEAQ (reference sequence). V was cut by 5 bases and J by 7 bases, with 12 bases left in between. The CDR3 spans 13 residues. CDR3 protein: CASSQWGGQPQHF. CDR3 DNA sequence: TGTGCCAGCAGCCAATGGGGAGGGCAGCCCCAGCATTTT. The full variable domain, its missing parts supplied by reference TRBV7-9 and TRBJ1-5, is DTGVSQNPRHKITKRGQNVTFRCDPISEHNRLYWYRQTLGQGPEFLTYFQNEAQLEKSRLLSDRFSAERPKGSFSTLEIQRTEQGDSAMYLCASSQWGGQPQHFGDGTRLSIL.

J is TRBJ1-5 and V is TRBV28; D might be TRBD1 (6 bases). This CDR3 spans 14 amino acids. Germline lookup yields CDR1 MDHEN and CDR2 SYDVKM. The V end lost 4 bases, the J end lost 0 bases, and 7 bases lay between the germline ends. Written as DNA, the CDR3 is TGTGCCAGCAGTTGGACAGTTAGCAATCAGCCCCAGCATTTT. It codes for CASSWTVSNQPQHF.

The genes are TRBV6-1 and TRBJ1-1; 8 nucleotides line up with TRBD1. The germline V gene has CDR1 MNHNS and CDR2 SASEGT. The CDR3 length is 15 residues. J gave up 5 bases and V 2 bases, and 7 bases lay outside the gene matches. The chain's CDR3 is CASSELGRGRTEAFF. The CDR3 DNA follows: TGTGCCAGCAGTGAATTGGGCAGGGGGCGAACTGAAGCTTTCTTT.

This CDR3 is CASSLYGVRTEAFF. Here the CDR3 DNA reads TGTGCCAGCAGTTTATACGGGGTCCGGACTGAAGCTTTCTTT. The J gene is TRBJ1-1, the V gene TRBV28; no firm D call. Germline V gene lookup returns CDR1 MDHEN and CDR2 SYDVKM. The length of the CDR3 is 14 residues. V lost 1 base and J lost 5, with 11 bases in between.

A few counts support this clone. V and J are TRBV9 and TRBJ1-1; weak D call: TRBD1 (6 bases). The ends were cut back, 5 bases at V and 1 base at J, with 15 bases in the middle. Germline CDR1 reads SGDLS; CDR2 reads YYNGEE. CDR3 length equals 15 residues. The chain's CDR3 is CASSRLDSPNTEAFF. The CDR3 nucleotides read TGTGCCAGCAGTCGGTTGGACAGTCCGAACACTGAAGCTTTCTTT.

The chain couples TRBV18 to TRBJ2-7, with TRBD1 identical over 8 bases. The CDR3 contains 16 residues. The J segment lost 3 bases and the V segment lost 4 bases, leaving 11 bases of the junction unmatched. CDR1 is KGHSH, CDR2 LQKENI, per germline. CDR3 nucleotides: TGTGCCAGCTCACTATTTCAGGGGGCTTCCTTCTACGAGCAGTACTTC. Translating it yields CASSLFQGASFYEQYF.

The chain is built from TRBV5-1 and TRBJ2-5; D possibly corresponds to TRBD1 (5 bases). V was pared by 1 base and J by 2 bases, with 9 bases between. The germline CDR1 and CDR2 sequences are SGHRS and YFSETQ. The CDR3 covers 14 residues. This CDR3 reads CASSLQGTQETQYF. Written as DNA, the CDR3 is TGCGCCAGCAGCTTGCAGGGCACGCAAGAGACCCAGTACTTC.

The chain couples TRBV9 to TRBJ1-1; tentatively, D is TRBD1 (5 bases). Germline-derived CDR1 and CDR2 are SGDLS and YYNGEE. V was cut by 0 bases and J by 8 bases, with 11 bases left in between. The CDR3 consists of 13 residues. The CDR3 DNA is TGTGCCAGCAGCGTAGACGGCAGGGCCGAAGCTTTCTTT. Translating it yields CASSVDGRAEAFF.

V usage is TRBV20-1 and J usage is TRBJ1-4; 9 bases align to TRBD1. The germline CDR1 and CDR2 sequences are DFQATT and SNEGSKA (reference sequence). The ends lost 3 bases at V and 6 bases at J; junction bases unmatched: 5. The CDR3 is 14 residues long. In DNA, the CDR3 is TGCAGTGCTAGTCAGAGGACAGGGGATGAAAAACTGTTTTTT. This translates into CSASQRTGDEKLFF.

This clone was recorded a few times. This chain links TRBV2 with TRBJ2-6; D perhaps matches TRBD2 (7 bases). CDR1 is SNHLY, CDR2 FYNNEI, per germline. The CDR3 is 15 residues long. Trimming took 6 bases from V and 5 from J, leaving 14 bases between them. In DNA, the CDR3 is TGTGCCAGCAGCCCATGGGGGGGCAGGGCCAACGTCCTGACTTTC. It encodes CASSPWGGRANVLTF.

This chain links TRBV9 with TRBJ2-1, with D possibly TRBD1 on 5 matching bases. Trimming cost V 5 bases and J 4 bases, with 28 bases left between them. The CDR3 extends over 19 amino acids. CDR1 is SGDLS and CDR2 is YYNGEE in the germline V gene. The CDR3 here is CASSSTPLETARSYNEQFF. The CDR3 region has the DNA TGTGCCAGCAGTTCCACCCCTTTAGAGACAGCCCGTAGTTACAATGAGCAGTTCTTC.

This clone was seen a handful of times. V and J are TRBV2 and TRBJ2-1; 9 positions agree with TRBD1. This CDR3 region has 15 residues. Germline-derived CDR1 and CDR2 are SNHLY and FYNNEI. Trimming cost V 5 bases and J 7 bases; bases outside gene matches: 9. CDR3 loop: CASSQDRGGANEQFF. The CDR3 nucleotides read TGTGCCAGCAGTCAGGACAGGGGCGGTGCAAATGAGCAGTTCTTC. Combining the CDR3 with reference TRBV2 and TRBJ2-1 gives the whole variable domain EPEVTQTPSHQVTQMGQEVILRCVPISNHLYFYWYRQILGQKVEFLVSFYNNEISEKSEIFDDQFSVERPDGSNFTLKIRSTKLEDSAMYFCASSQDRGGANEQFFGPGTRLTVL.

The chain has TRBV28 and TRBJ2-7; tentatively, D is TRBD1 (5 bases). The CDR3 runs 12 residues. The germline V gene encodes CDR1 MDHEN and CDR2 SYDVKM. The V gene lost 5 bases and the J gene lost 7 bases, with 12 bases spanning the gap. In nucleotides, the CDR3 is TGTGCCAGCAGTCCCAGGGCAGGGGAGCAGTACTTC. This encodes CASSPRAGEQYF.

The chain combines TRBV6-2 or TRBV6-3 with TRBJ2-7, with D possibly being TRBD2 (6 bases). Germline assignment: CDR1 MNHEY and CDR2 SVGEGT. Trimming pared 2 bases from V and 8 bases from J, leaving 10 bases between. The CDR3 is made up of 12 amino acids. The DNA of the CDR3 is TGTGCCAGCAGTTACACTAGCTCCCAGCAGTACTTC. Protein: CASSYTSSQQYF.

This clone was counted only a few times. This chain joins TRBV6-5 and TRBJ2-1; 9 bases are a match to TRBD2. CDR3 length equals 14 residues. Germline V gene sequence: CDR1 MNHEY, CDR2 SVGAGI. V shed 6 bases, J shed 5 bases, and the junction held 5 bases outside the gene matches. The DNA for the CDR3 is TGTGCCAGCAGACCGGGACTAGCTAACAATGAGCAGTTCTTC. Its translation: CASRPGLANNEQFF.

This CDR3 is CASTVLAGADTQYF. The CDR3 nucleotides read TGTGCCAGCACTGTACTAGCGGGGGCAGATACGCAGTATTTT. The chain carries TRBV7-9 and TRBJ2-3; 11 bases align to TRBD2. The germline V gene has CDR1 SEHNR and CDR2 FQNEAQ (reference sequence). The CDR3 covers 14 residues. V lost 7 bases to trimming and J lost 4 bases; unmatched junction nucleotides: 4.

The chain uses TRBV10-1 and TRBJ2-1, with 13 bases identical to TRBD2. The V gene end was trimmed by 3 bases and the J gene end by 9 bases; junction bases not matched to a gene: 5. The CDR3 covers 15 residues. Germline V gives CDR1 WNHNN, CDR2 SYGVQD (reference sequence). The CDR3 reads CASSETSGGAGEQFF. The CDR3 DNA sequence: TGCGCCAGCAGTGAAACTAGCGGGGGGGCGGGTGAGCAGTTCTTC.

Worth noting for this clone: Possible read error: a much larger clone is one base away. The J gene is TRBJ1-1, the V gene TRBV5-6; D gene uncertain. This CDR3 comprises 13 residues. V was pared by 2 bases and J by 1 base, with 6 bases between. Per the germline V gene, CDR1 is SGHDT and CDR2 is YYEEEE. The CDR3 sequence: CASSFGGNTEAFF. The CDR3 DNA follows: TGTGCCAGCAGCTTCGGAGGGAACACTGAAGCTTTCTTT.

The rearrangement uses TRBV6-4 and TRBJ1-1; 7 nucleotides align to TRBD1. V dropped 5 bases and J dropped 1; count of bases not matched to a gene: 4. Germline V gene lookup returns CDR1 MRHNA and CDR2 SNTAGT. The CDR3 totals 14 residues. The CDR3 DNA follows: TGTGCCAGCAGTCCCGACAGGGCGAACACTGAAGCTTTCTTT. Residues: CASSPDRANTEAFF.

V and J are TRBV30 and TRBJ1-1; D unresolved. The germline CDR1 and CDR2 sequences are GTSNPN and SVGIG (reference sequence). The CDR3 has 10 amino acids. Trimming shortened V by 5 bases and J by 5 bases, and 6 bases separated the two germline ends. The chain's CDR3 is CAWGGTEAFF. The CDR3 region has the DNA TGTGCCTGGGGCGGGACTGAAGCTTTCTTT.

This clone is medium-sized by share. The CDR3 coding sequence is TGTGCCAGCAGCTTGGGGACAGGCATTGAGACCCAGTACTTC. Its protein is CASSLGTGIETQYF. The V and J genes are TRBV5-5 and TRBJ2-5; TRBD1 matches at 7 bases. Trimming removed 0 bases from V and 5 bases from J; junction bases left unmatched: 4. CDR1 and CDR2 (germline): SGHKS, YYEKEE (reference sequence). CDR3 length equals 14 residues. Full variable domain (outside the CDR3, taken from reference TRBV5-5 and TRBJ2-5): DAGVTQSPTHLIKTRGQQVTLRCSPISGHKSVSWYQQVLGQGPQFIFQYYEKEERGRGNFPDRFSARQFPNYSSELNVNALLLGDSALYLCASSLGTGIETQYFGPGTRLLVL.

This rearrangement joins TRBV5-6 to TRBJ1-4, with TRBD1 matching over 7 bases. Germline V gene sequence: CDR1 SGHDT, CDR2 YYEEEE. The CDR3 has 16 amino acids. With 2 bases clipped from V and 4 bases from J, the junction kept 8 bases outside the gene matches. The CDR3 region is CASSFQGQRHNEKLFF. DNA for the CDR3: TGTGCCAGCAGCTTCCAGGGACAGCGCCATAATGAAAAACTGTTTTTT.

This clone was seen just once. This chain joins TRBV4-1 and TRBJ2-1; 7 bases are shared with TRBD1. With V trimmed by 4 bases and J by 8 bases, 8 bases remained unmatched. The CDR3 contains 14 residues. Germline V gene sequence: CDR1 MGHRA, CDR2 YSYEKL. The CDR3 spells CASSLRDSLDEQFF. CDR3 bases: TGCGCCAGCAGCCTAAGGGACAGCCTCGATGAGCAGTTCTTC.

This chain connects TRBV18 to TRBJ1-2; TRBD1 agrees at 8 bases. V trimming: 6 bases; J trimming: 4 bases; junction bases outside the gene matches: 10. The CDR3 sequence is 15 residues long. From germline, CDR1 is KGHSH and CDR2 LQKENI. CDR3 bases: TGTGCCAGCTCGGCTGGACAGGGAATCCTCTATGGCTACACCTTC. Its translation is CASSAGQGILYGYTF.

The chain recombines TRBV2 with TRBJ1-5, with a tentative D call TRBD1 (5 bases). There are 14 residues in the CDR3. Trimming cost V 6 bases and J 3 bases, with 12 bases left between them. The germline V gene encodes CDR1 SNHLY and CDR2 FYNNEI. The CDR3 loop reads CASRQVAINQPQHF. CDR3 nucleotide sequence: TGTGCCAGCAGACAGGTAGCTATCAATCAGCCCCAGCATTTT.

The chain uses TRBV19 and TRBJ1-2; 7 bases are shared with TRBD1. Per germline, CDR1 LNHDA and CDR2 SQIVND (reference sequence). The CDR3 is 18 amino acids. V lost 2 bases to trimming and J lost 8 bases; unmatched junction nucleotides: 20. The CDR3 loop is CASSISLRDRASGGGYTF. The CDR3 bases are TGTGCCAGTAGTATATCGCTTCGAGACAGGGCCTCCGGGGGAGGCTACACCTTC.

The chain joins TRBV7-9 to TRBJ1-5; 7 bases align to TRBD1. The germline CDR1 and CDR2 sequences are SEHNR and FQNEAQ (reference sequence). V was pared by 7 bases and J by 4 bases, with 10 bases of the junction left unmatched. The CDR3 extends over 15 amino acids. The DNA of the CDR3 is TGTGCCAGCAACATAGGGGACAGCCAAAATCAGCCCCAGCATTTT. This sequence encodes CASNIGDSQNQPQHF.

The chain joins TRBV4-2 to TRBJ1-4; D call uncertain. The germline V and J ends were trimmed by 0 bases and 7 bases, with 6 bases remaining between them. The CDR3 totals 13 residues. CDR1 is LGHNA and CDR2 is YNFKEQ in the germline V gene. The CDR3 sequence: CASSQDLGEKLFF. DNA of the CDR3: TGTGCCAGCAGCCAAGATCTCGGTGAAAAACTGTTTTTT.

This clone is a singleton in its sample. The chain couples TRBV4-1 to TRBJ2-7; 11 bases are a match to TRBD1. The CDR3 is 16 amino acids. With 0 bases clipped from V and 6 bases from J, the junction kept 7 bases outside the gene matches. The germline V gene encodes CDR1 MGHRA and CDR2 YSYEKL. The DNA for the CDR3 is TGCGCCAGCAGCCAAGAGCCCGGGACAGGGGGATCCGAGCAGTACTTC. Translated: CASSQEPGTGGSEQYF.